One T cell receptor beta chain is described in this entry. Its antigen is currently unknown. The germline CDR1 and CDR2 sequences are LGHNA and YSLEER. The V and J ends lost 2 bases and 1 base respectively, with 24 bases between them. CDR3 length equals 20 residues. This specimen belongs to a study of blood T cells in healthy people across ages. Study results and limitations: Diversity of TCR beta per million T cells declined in a roughly linear way with age.

For the second PCR, which ran for about 6 to 12 cycles, a sample-barcoded 5' primer and a J-beta primer mix were used. Template switching added a 12-random-nucleotide identifier to every cDNA molecule. Every sample returned 2.5 million or more CDR3-containing paired-end reads. One entry per CDR3 protein, called by TCRdb with MiXCR from the 5' RACE reads. Of under 750,000 distinct CDR3 sequences detected, roughly 43% appear once; the ten largest clones hold 20% to 25%. Every sample had a minimum of 6.5 million PBMCs isolated. The sequencing sample was made of blood. The chain has TRBV4-3 and TRBJ2-1; perhaps D is TRBD1 or TRBD2 (7 bases each). The TCR was taken from a man older than 75 in good health. This CDR3 is CASSQYTGTAHGRSYNEQFF. The CDR3 DNA reads as TGCGCCAGCAGCCAATACACCGGGACAGCACACGGGAGGTCCTACAATGAGCAGTTCTTC.